Sequencing of this TCR beta chain was carried out in a study of post-analysis software for immune sequencing data. Study at large: The study covered relapsing-remitting, secondary progressive and progressive-relapsing courses of multiple sclerosis. Study conclusions and caveats: TRBV segments more frequent in patients than in controls numbered roughly 5 and included TRBV5-6, TRBV5-1 and TRBV20-1. Significantly lower normalized Chao1 diversity was found in patients with multiple sclerosis relative to controls.

With respect to this clonotype: The antigen is not known.

This CDR3 spans 16 amino acids. Per the germline V gene, CDR1 is SNHLY and CDR2 is FYNNEI. Unmatched junction bases numbered 14, after V lost 4 bases and J lost 10 bases. Sequencing libraries made from TCR beta cDNA carried unique molecular identifiers. Between 1 and 10 million T cells gave rise to around 500,000 cDNA molecules. TCRdb reprocessed the PCR reads with MiXCR, giving one entry per CDR3 protein. The sample holds about 200,000 distinct CDR3 sequences; roughly 30% are singletons and the top ten take about 3.4%. Sequenced material: blood. This chain uses TRBV2 with TRBJ2-1, with TRBD1 matching over 9 bases. The sequence was collected from a girl aged 2-17 years with multiple sclerosis. In nucleotides, the CDR3 is TGTGCCAGCAGTGGGTTGGGACAGGGAGTTGGGGGCGAGCAGTTCTTC. Residues: CASSGLGQGVGGEQFF.